These 2 T cell receptor beta chains were all obtained from the same sample, sequenced in a study of blood T cell repertoires in COVID-19. Data came from immunoSEQ multiplex PCR; TCRdb stores just in-frame clones and leaves some out. This table has some 250,000 clones, roughly 85% appearing once. The material sequenced was peripheral blood. The receptors stem from a man aged 30 to 45 who had recovered from COVID-19.

The chain uses TRBV10-3 and TRBJ1-4; 9 bases are shared with TRBD1. The germline gives CDR1 ENHRY, CDR2 SYGVKD. The CDR3 runs to 16 residues. The junction had 14 bases not matched to a gene; V was cut back by 11 bases and J by 4 bases. DNA of the CDR3: TGTGCCTCCGGGGGGACAGGGACCACCCTTAATGAAAAACTGTTTTTT. This sequence encodes CASGGTGTTLNEKLFF.

This clone was recorded a few times. The chain links TRBV7-9 to TRBJ2-2; D might be TRBD1 (6 bases). Germline-derived CDR1 and CDR2 are SEHNR and FQNEAQ (reference sequence). Trimming removed 2 bases at V and 6 bases at J, with 16 bases between. The CDR3 sequence is 16 residues long. CDR3 DNA: TGTGCCAGCAGCTTATTTCCAGTGGGGGCACCCGGGGAGCTGTTTTTT. It specifies CASSLFPVGAPGELFF.